These 22 T cell receptor beta chains were sequenced from one sample in a study of shared clonotypes between healthy human individuals (dated by TCRdb to the early 2020s). The library was produced with the immunoSEQ multiplex PCR assay. TCRdb re-hosts the immuneACCESS table, in-frame sequences only. Its copies lack some clones; in the studies checked, an unresolved V gene accounts for under half of them, and the cause for the rest is not known. This sample lists around 300,000 clones; about nine tenths were detected once. The ten biggest clones cover about 16% of the sample. Material for sequencing was memory CD8+ T cells sorted from blood. Reading the label with the study, this specimen's cell subset or site is: CD45RO+ cells pooled with CCR7-negative TemRA cells. The source is a man aged 18 to 35 in good health.

This clone was observed a handful of times. The rearrangement links TRBV27 to TRBJ2-3; TRBD2 agrees at 9 bases. The length of the CDR3 is 16 residues. Germline V gene sequence: CDR1 MNHEY, CDR2 SMNVEV (reference sequence). V lost 3 bases to trimming and J lost 2 bases; unmatched junction nucleotides: 6. The CDR3 is CASSFDSGGLTDTQYF. Written as DNA, the CDR3 is TGTGCCAGCAGTTTTGATAGCGGGGGACTCACAGATACGCAGTATTTT.

This chain joins TRBV4-1 and TRBJ1-1; D remains unclear. V lost 0 bases, J lost 1 base, and 6 bases lay in between. This CDR3 spans 14 amino acids. Germline-derived CDR1 and CDR2 are MGHRA and YSYEKL. The CDR3 loop is CASSQDAGNTEAFF. DNA for the CDR3: TGCGCCAGCAGCCAAGATGCCGGGAACACTGAAGCTTTCTTT.

The chain joins TRBV4-1 to TRBJ2-7; 10 bases line up with TRBD1. CDR1 and CDR2 (germline): MGHRA, YSYEKL. Trimming cost V 3 bases and J 5 bases; bases outside gene matches: 7. This CDR3 is 15 amino acids long. This CDR3 is CASSQGTGAVHEQYF. The CDR3 DNA is TGCGCCAGCAGCCAGGGGACAGGGGCGGTCCACGAGCAGTACTTC.

The chain couples TRBV5-4 to TRBJ1-5; D uncertain. There are 14 residues in the CDR3. The V end lost 1 base, the J end lost 7 bases, and 12 bases lay between the germline ends. Germline V lookup: CDR1 SGHNT, CDR2 YYREEE (reference sequence). The CDR3: CASSLRTFGQPQHF. CDR3 sequence (DNA): TGTGCCAGCAGCTTGCGCACGTTCGGGCAGCCCCAGCATTTT.

This chain connects TRBV7-9 to TRBJ1-6; 8 nucleotides align to TRBD1. The CDR3 consists of 14 residues. CDR1 SEHNR and CDR2 FQNEAQ come from the germline V gene (reference sequence). J gave up 9 bases and V 5 bases, and 6 bases lay outside the gene matches. CDR3 nucleotide sequence: TGTGCCAGCAGCCAAGGACAGGGATTTTCACCCCTCCACTTT. It specifies CASSQGQGFSPLHF.

V and J are TRBV27 and TRBJ1-5; D gene unclear. Deletions cut 3 bases from V and 0 bases from J, with 9 bases between. Germline V lookup: CDR1 MNHEY, CDR2 SMNVEV (reference sequence). The CDR3 is 15 amino acids. The CDR3 DNA is TGTGCCAGCAGTTTTGGTCAGAATAGCAATCAGCCCCAGCATTTT. Amino acids: CASSFGQNSNQPQHF.

The chain recombines TRBV10-2 with TRBJ2-7; no definite D call. The CDR3 extends over 17 amino acids. Trimming stripped 0 bases from V and 3 bases from J, with 18 bases between. Germline loops: CDR1 WSHSY, CDR2 SAAADI. The chain's CDR3 is CASSESAYRALFYEQYF. CDR3 sequence (DNA): TGCGCCAGCAGTGAGTCGGCGTACCGGGCCCTCTTCTACGAGCAGTACTTC.

With respect to this clone: Other DNA sequences in the same sample also yield this CDR3. The CDR3: CASSFGRAYEQYF. The CDR3 DNA sequence: TGTGCCAGCAGTTTCGGCCGAGCCTACGAGCAGTACTTC. The chain joins TRBV27 to TRBJ2-7; no clear D gene. The CDR3 is 13 amino acids. Trimming stripped 3 bases from V and 2 bases from J, with 8 bases between. Germline loops: CDR1 MNHEY, CDR2 SMNVEV (reference sequence).

V gene TRBV29-1 combines with J gene TRBJ2-7; TRBD2 aligns across 14 bases. From germline, CDR1 is SQVTM and CDR2 ANQGSEA. Trimming took 4 bases from V and 4 from J; bases not matched to a gene: 6. The CDR3 has 15 amino acids. CDR3 loop: CSVALGLAGAYEQYF. CDR3 coding DNA: TGCAGCGTTGCTCTGGGACTAGCGGGAGCTTACGAGCAGTACTTC.

CDR3 in amino acids: CASSTPRSSGGPQETQYF. CDR3 nucleotides: TGTGCCAGCAGCACCCCGAGGAGTAGCGGGGGGCCACAAGAGACCCAGTACTTC. The chain couples TRBV7-9 to TRBJ2-5, with 10 bases matching TRBD2. CDR1 is SEHNR and CDR2 is FQNEAQ in the germline V gene (reference sequence). The CDR3 loop spans 18 amino acids. The ends lost 5 bases at V and 2 bases at J; junction bases unmatched: 14.

V usage is TRBV2 and J usage is TRBJ2-7; D uncertain. The germline gives CDR1 SNHLY, CDR2 FYNNEI. The germline V and J ends were trimmed by 3 bases and 0 bases, with 9 bases remaining between them. The CDR3 has 14 residues. Written as DNA, the CDR3 is TGTGCCAGCAGTGACAGGTTTATCTCCTACGAGCAGTACTTC. Its protein is CASSDRFISYEQYF. Supplemented by reference TRBV2 and TRBJ2-7, the full variable domain reads EPEVTQTPSHQVTQMGQEVILRCVPISNHLYFYWYRQILGQKVEFLVSFYNNEISEKSEIFDDQFSVERPDGSNFTLKIRSTKLEDSAMYFCASSDRFISYEQYFGPGTRLTVT.

This clone was counted between two and nine times. This rearrangement joins TRBV10-1 to TRBJ2-6; D may be TRBD2 (6 bases). The CDR3 runs to 17 residues. From germline, CDR1 is WNHNN and CDR2 SYGVQD (reference sequence). With 2 bases removed from V and 1 base from J, the gap between germline ends came to 12 bases. Here the CDR3 DNA reads TGCGCCAGCAGTGAGCAAGTGCGGGGTTCTGGGGCCAACGTCCTGACTTTC. Translation gives CASSEQVRGSGANVLTF.

CDR3 loop: CASSQDGAGGYYNEQFF. The CDR3 DNA follows: TGCGCCAGCAGCCAAGATGGGGCAGGGGGGTACTACAATGAGCAGTTCTTC. The chain is built from TRBV4-3 and TRBJ2-1; D perhaps matches TRBD1 (7 bases). V shed 0 bases and J shed 3 bases, with 15 bases lying between them. The CDR3 contains 17 residues. Germline-derived CDR1 and CDR2 are LGHNA and YSLEER.

This rearrangement joins TRBV28 to TRBJ2-2; D may match TRBD1 or TRBD2 (5 bases each). Trimming cost V 5 bases and J 5 bases, with 12 bases left between them. The germline V gene has CDR1 MDHEN and CDR2 SYDVKM. The CDR3 has 14 amino acids. The CDR3 DNA reads as TGTGCCAGCAGTCCAGGGAGCGCAACCGGGGAGCTGTTTTTT. Its protein is CASSPGSATGELFF.

The chain couples TRBV9 to TRBJ2-2; possible D gene TRBD1, 5 bases. Germline CDR1 and CDR2: SGDLS and YYNGEE. CDR3 length: 13 amino acids. V lost 7 bases, J lost 7 bases, and 14 bases lay in between. The CDR3 protein is CASQGSLSGELFF. For the CDR3, the DNA is TGTGCCAGCCAGGGAAGTCTTAGCGGGGAGCTGTTTTTT. The variable domain in full, with the rest retrieved from reference TRBV9 and TRBJ2-2, is DSGVTQTPKHLITATGQRVTLRCSPRSGDLSVYWYQQSLDQGLQFLIQYYNGEERAKGNILERFSAQQFPDLHSELNLSSLELGDSALYFCASQGSLSGELFFGEGSRLTVL.

CDR3 region: CAGDGSYEQYF. The CDR3 nucleotides are TGTGCCGGCGACGGCTCCTACGAGCAGTACTTC. The rearrangement links TRBV30 to TRBJ2-7; no clear D. The CDR3 has 11 residues. With 8 bases removed from V and 0 bases from J, the gap between germline ends came to 8 bases. Germline V gene lookup returns CDR1 GTSNPN and CDR2 SVGIG (reference sequence).

The rearrangement links TRBV5-1 to TRBJ1-2; D is uncertain. This CDR3 spans 14 amino acids. V lost 0 bases and J lost 4, with 10 bases in between. Germline assignment: CDR1 SGHRS and CDR2 YFSETQ. CDR3 DNA: TGCGCCAGCAGCTTGGGGCAGGAAACCTATGGCTACACCTTC. It is translated as CASSLGQETYGYTF.

This chain joins TRBV4-2 and TRBJ2-7, with 8 bases that match TRBD2. The CDR3 has 17 amino acids. With V trimmed by 0 bases and J by 2 bases, 9 bases remained unmatched. Looked up from germline, CDR1 is LGHNA and CDR2 is YNFKEQ. As DNA, the CDR3 is TGTGCCAGCAGCCAAGAGATCGGGGGTAGCGGGGCCTACGAGCAGTACTTC. It yields the protein CASSQEIGGSGAYEQYF.

This chain uses TRBV20-1 with TRBJ2-4; no firm D call. Germline V gene data show CDR1 as DFQATT and CDR2 as SNEGSKA (reference sequence). V gave up 6 bases and J gave up 9 bases, with 12 bases separating them. This CDR3 is 11 amino acids long. CDR3 loop: CSATTLGIQYF. In DNA, the CDR3 is TGCAGTGCCACGACCCTGGGCATTCAGTACTTC.

The chain carries TRBV13 and TRBJ2-7, with 7 bases matching TRBD1. The CDR3 covers 13 residues. CDR1 is PRHDT and CDR2 is FYEKMQ in the germline V gene (reference sequence). V shed 5 bases, J shed 4 bases, and the junction held 5 bases outside the gene matches. The CDR3 coding sequence is TGTGCCAGCAGCCAGGACAGGATGTACGAGCAGTACTTC. As protein: CASSQDRMYEQYF.

This clone was seen a few times. The chain is built from TRBV7-9 and TRBJ1-6; D is perhaps TRBD1 (6 bases). Germline V gene data show CDR1 as SEHNR and CDR2 as FQNEAQ (reference sequence). V lost 2 bases and J lost 7, with 12 bases in between. The CDR3 runs to 15 residues. The CDR3 spells CASSLYKGGNSPLHF. As DNA, the CDR3 is TGTGCCAGCAGCTTATACAAAGGGGGGAATTCACCCCTCCACTTT. Using reference TRBV7-9 and TRBJ1-6 for the parts outside the CDR3, the full variable domain is DTGVSQNPRHKITKRGQNVTFRCDPISEHNRLYWYRQTLGQGPEFLTYFQNEAQLEKSRLLSDRFSAERPKGSFSTLEIQRTEQGDSAMYLCASSLYKGGNSPLHFGNGTRLTVT.

The chain uses TRBV5-1 and TRBJ1-1, with 9 bases fitting TRBD1. V trimming: 0 bases; J trimming: 3 bases; junction bases outside the gene matches: 6. The CDR3 is made up of 16 amino acids. Per germline, CDR1 SGHRS and CDR2 YFSETQ. This CDR3 is CASSLGTRTGDTEAFF. In DNA form, the CDR3 reads TGCGCCAGCAGCTTGGGGACACGGACAGGGGACACTGAAGCTTTCTTT.